The present T cell receptor beta chain was sequenced within a study of OX40 agonist ivuxolimab in advanced cancers. Background on the study: Patients assigned to dose escalation were diagnosed with hepatocellular carcinoma, melanoma, renal cell or head and neck cancer. Therapy given before enrollment (anti-PD-1, anti-PD-L1 or anti-CTLA-4) was allowed, and 40% had some.

With respect to this clone: Its antigen is undetermined.

Sampling of blood occurred at baseline, cycle 4 day 1, and cycle 7 day 1. Here immunoSEQ multiplex PCR was the method, and the copy in TCRdb shows in-frame clones only, minus some. The table records 39,000 or so clones, roughly 90% of them present only once. Study-level findings and limits: More expanded clones were found, on average, in CD8+ than in CD4+ T cells.

The specimen comprised CD4+ or CD8+ T cells sorted from blood, sampled in a trial of the OX40 agonist ivuxolimab. The origin of this receptor is an adult with an advanced solid tumor such as melanoma, head and neck, liver or kidney cancer.

For the CDR3, the DNA is TGCAGCGTTCGCGCGGGGGGGCCCCACTACAATGAGCAGTTCTTC. Amino acid sequence: CSVRAGGPHYNEQFF. The chain links TRBV29-1 to TRBJ2-1, with TRBD2 matching over 9 bases. The J segment lost 3 bases and the V segment lost 5 bases, leaving 8 bases of the junction unmatched. The CDR3 has 15 residues. From germline, CDR1 is SQVTM and CDR2 ANQGSEA.